This T cell receptor (beta chain) was observed in a study of blood T cell repertoires in COVID-19. About the study: Material from acute and convalescent COVID-19 was sourced from the United States, Italy and Spain.

Original processing methods: Estimated nucleated cell counts came from reference gene primer amplification. Assay: immunoSEQ multiplex PCR; the TCRdb copy retains only in-frame clones and omits some. The DNA gave D and trimming, while V, J and clone size come from that table. The table lists tens of thousands of clones, about nine tenths of them singletons. CDR3 size: 16 residues. Germline CDR1 LGHDT, CDR2 YNNKEL (reference sequence). Trimming removed 5 bases at V and 5 bases at J, with 21 bases between. The source material was peripheral blood. This TCR was sampled from a woman aged 50 to 65 with active or convalescent COVID-19. This sequence joins TRBV3-1 (or the pseudogene TRBV3-2) and TRBJ1-2, with D possibly TRBD1 on 6 matching bases. The CDR3 sequence is CASSSPRGGGRYGYTF. DNA of the CDR3: TGTGCCAGCAGCTCACCTCGGGGAGGGGGTCGTTATGGCTACACCTTC.